The 24 T cell receptor beta chains below come from one sample, sequenced in a study of shared clonotypes between healthy human individuals. TCRdb's table, derived via immunoSEQ multiplex PCR, lists solely in-frame clones and lacks some. The sample shows about 490,000 clones, more than 75% of them seen only once. Source material: PBMCs. These receptors were obtained from a woman aged 40 to 50 in good health. Some clones in this sample may be carry-over from other donors' samples.

This rearrangement joins TRBV6-1 to TRBJ1-2; TRBD1 is a possible D gene (6 bases). V was clipped by 3 bases and J by 4 bases, with 9 bases between them. Germline CDR1 reads MNHNS; CDR2 reads SASEGT. The CDR3 length is 13 residues. The chain's CDR3 is CASSEGRGYGYTF. The CDR3 nucleotides read TGTGCCAGCAGTGAGGGCAGGGGCTATGGCTACACCTTC.

The gene calls are TRBV11-3 and TRBJ1-1, with D hard to call. V lost 5 bases, J lost 0 bases, and 7 bases lay in between. Germline values: CDR1 SGHNT, CDR2 YENEEA. The CDR3 runs to 13 residues. The CDR3 nucleotides read TGTGCCAGCAGCCATGGGTTGAACACTGAAGCTTTCTTT. It encodes CASSHGLNTEAFF.

The chain combines TRBV2 with TRBJ2-7; 7 bases line up with TRBD2. This CDR3 comprises 14 residues. Unmatched junction bases numbered 6, after V lost 4 bases and J lost 3 bases. In germline, CDR1 is SNHLY, CDR2 FYNNEI. CDR3: CASSASSGLYEQYF. CDR3 nucleotides: TGTGCCAGCAGTGCGTCTAGCGGACTCTACGAGCAGTACTTC. Based on the CDR3 plus reference TRBV2 and TRBJ2-7, the full variable domain is EPEVTQTPSHQVTQMGQEVILRCVPISNHLYFYWYRQILGQKVEFLVSFYNNEISEKSEIFDDQFSVERPDGSNFTLKIRSTKLEDSAMYFCASSASSGLYEQYFGPGTRLTVT.

The chain is built from TRBV18 and TRBJ2-7; D is undetermined. V lost 2 bases and J 2 bases, leaving 10 bases between the germline ends. This CDR3 contains 14 residues. From germline, CDR1 is KGHSH and CDR2 LQKENI. The CDR3 region is CASSPVEPTYEQYF. CDR3 sequence (DNA): TGTGCCAGCTCACCAGTTGAGCCGACCTACGAGCAGTACTTC.

The V gene is TRBV16, the J gene TRBJ2-7, with D tentatively TRBD1 (6 bases). The germline V gene encodes CDR1 KGHSY and CDR2 FQNENV. V was cut by 0 bases and J by 2 bases, with 11 bases left in between. This CDR3 has 15 residues. The CDR3 DNA reads TGTGCCAGCAGCCAATCGGACAGCGGAACCTACGAGCAGTACTTC. Its protein product is CASSQSDSGTYEQYF. The whole variable domain, filled in from reference TRBV16 and TRBJ2-7, reads GEEVAQTPKHLVRGEGQKAKLYCAPIKGHSYVFWYQQVLKNEFKFLISFQNENVFDETGMPKERFSAKCLPNSPCSLEIQATKLEDSAVYFCASSQSDSGTYEQYFGPGTRLTVT.

The rearrangement links TRBV5-1 to TRBJ2-1, with TRBD1 matching over 10 bases. Germline CDR1 and CDR2: SGHRS and YFSETQ. The length of the CDR3 is 18 residues. The V segment lost 2 bases and the J segment 2 bases; nucleotides outside the gene matches: 10. In DNA form, the CDR3 reads TGCGCCAGCAGCTTAGAAGGGACAGGGGCGGGGGCCTACAATGAGCAGTTCTTC. Its protein product is CASSLEGTGAGAYNEQFF.

The gene calls are TRBV7-9 and TRBJ2-5, with a weak D call TRBD1 (5 bases). Germline loops: CDR1 SEHNR, CDR2 FQNEAQ (reference sequence). Trimming shortened V by 3 bases and J by 4 bases, and 6 bases separated the two germline ends. The CDR3 contains 12 residues. DNA for the CDR3: TGTGCCAGCAGCTTTAGGGGAGAGACCCAGTACTTC. Amino acid sequence: CASSFRGETQYF.

The chain carries TRBV10-3 and TRBJ2-1; 12 positions agree with TRBD2. The J segment lost 10 bases and the V segment lost 7 bases, leaving 5 bases of the junction unmatched. This CDR3 contains 13 residues. The germline V gene encodes CDR1 ENHRY and CDR2 SYGVKD. CDR3 bases: TGTGCCATCATGACTAGCGGGAGTTTCGAGCAGTTCTTC. Its translation: CAIMTSGSFEQFF.

This clone was seen once. V and J are TRBV27 and TRBJ2-5, with 12 bases lining up with TRBD2. Germline V gene data show CDR1 as MNHEY and CDR2 as SMNVEV (reference sequence). This CDR3 is built from 14 residues. V shed 5 bases and J 4 bases; nucleotides not matched to a gene: 2. The DNA for the CDR3 is TGTGCCAGCAGTCGGACTAGCGGGATAGAGACCCAGTACTTC. Its translation: CASSRTSGIETQYF.

This chain joins TRBV5-4 and TRBJ1-2; tentatively, D is TRBD1 (6 bases). The length of the CDR3 is 13 residues. V lost 0 bases and J 7 bases, leaving 10 bases between the germline ends. The germline V gene has CDR1 SGHNT and CDR2 YYREEE (reference sequence). The CDR3 DNA reads as TGTGCCAGCAGCTTGGGCAGGACAGTTGGCTACACCTTC. Protein sequence: CASSLGRTVGYTF.

The chain uses TRBV7-2 and TRBJ2-3, with D hard to call. CDR3 size: 14 residues. Germline V gene lookup returns CDR1 SGHTA and CDR2 FQGNSA. Deletions cut 5 bases from V and 2 bases from J, with 11 bases between. The CDR3 region is CASSPWTHTDTQYF. For the CDR3, the DNA is TGTGCCAGCAGCCCATGGACCCACACAGATACGCAGTATTTT.

This chain connects TRBV28 to TRBJ1-5, with D tentatively TRBD1 (6 bases). Deletions cut 2 bases from V and 2 bases from J, with 7 bases between. Germline assignment: CDR1 MDHEN and CDR2 SYDVKM. The CDR3 runs 14 residues. CDR3 nucleotides: TGTGCCAGCAGTTTAGGGGGCCGCAATCAGCCCCAGCATTTT. Amino acid sequence: CASSLGGRNQPQHF.

This clone was seen a few times. The rearrangement links TRBV15 to TRBJ1-5, with D possibly TRBD1 on 6 matching bases. Germline V lookup: CDR1 LNHNV, CDR2 YYDKDF (reference sequence). Trimming pared 5 bases from V and 0 bases from J, leaving 11 bases between. CDR3 size: 15 residues. The CDR3 nucleotides read TGTGCCACCAGCTGGACAGCAGATAGCAATCAGCCCCAGCATTTT. Encoded protein: CATSWTADSNQPQHF. Based on the CDR3 plus reference TRBV15 and TRBJ1-5, the full variable domain is DAMVIQNPRYQVTQFGKPVTLSCSQTLNHNVMYWYQQKSSQAPKLLFHYYDKDFNNEADTPDNFQSRRPNTSFCFLDIRSPGLGDTAMYLCATSWTADSNQPQHFGDGTRLSIL.

This chain uses TRBV5-1 with TRBJ2-2; 7 bases align to TRBD2. The CDR3 is 14 amino acids. The V segment lost 4 bases and the J segment 3 bases; nucleotides outside the gene matches: 3. Per the germline V gene, CDR1 is SGHRS and CDR2 is YFSETQ. CDR3 nucleotide sequence: TGCGCCAGCAGCGCGACTAGCTACACCGGGGAGCTGTTTTTT. Translating it yields CASSATSYTGELFF.

The V and J genes are TRBV15 and TRBJ1-2; unclear D gene. This CDR3 is 13 amino acids long. Germline CDR1 reads LNHNV; CDR2 reads YYDKDF (reference sequence). V lost 5 bases and J 5 bases, leaving 12 bases between the germline ends. The CDR3 protein is CATSLRFGYGYTF. DNA for the CDR3: TGTGCCACCAGCCTGAGGTTCGGATATGGCTACACCTTC.

CDR3 DNA sequence: TGTGCCAGTAGCAGGACTAGCGGACTTTCCGATGAGCAGTTCTTC. Translating gives CASSRTSGLSDEQFF. The V gene is TRBV19, the J gene TRBJ2-1; 10 bases map to TRBD2. V lost 6 bases, J lost 8 bases, and 10 bases stayed unmatched. The germline CDR1 and CDR2 sequences are LNHDA and SQIVND (reference sequence). The CDR3 is 15 amino acids.

The rearrangement joins TRBV4-1 to TRBJ2-5, with no clear D. Germline V gene data show CDR1 as MGHRA and CDR2 as YSYEKL. Trimming cost V 2 bases and J 5 bases, with 9 bases left between them. The CDR3 extends over 13 amino acids. This CDR3 reads CASSQTLSETQYF. The CDR3, as DNA: TGCGCCAGCAGCCAAACATTGAGTGAGACCCAGTACTTC.

On this clone itself: A read error may explain this, as a much larger clone is one base away. The CDR3 nucleotides are TGTGCCAGCAGTACCCAGGTACCCCACGAGCAGTACTTC. Protein sequence: CASSTQVPHEQYF. The chain is built from TRBV2 and TRBJ2-7; the D is unclear. The CDR3 covers 13 residues. Between the trimmed V and J ends, which lost 5 bases and 5 bases, there was a span of 13 bases. Germline V gene lookup returns CDR1 SNHLY and CDR2 FYNNEI.

This chain links TRBV9 with TRBJ2-1; TRBD2 matches 8 bases. Germline assignment: CDR1 SGDLS and CDR2 YYNGEE. The V and J ends lost 3 bases and 5 bases, in that order; junction bases with no gene match: 4. The CDR3 totals 14 residues. The chain's CDR3 is CASSELAEHNEQFF. The CDR3, as DNA: TGTGCCAGCAGCGAACTAGCGGAGCACAATGAGCAGTTCTTC.

This clone was detected only a few times. CDR3 region: CASSDGGTDTQYF. CDR3 coding DNA: TGCGCCAGCAGTGACGGGGGAACAGATACGCAGTATTTT. The chain combines TRBV10-2 with TRBJ2-3; maybe TRBD2 (6 bases). The germline CDR1 and CDR2 sequences are WSHSY and SAAADI. Trimming left V 3 bases short and J 3 bases short, with 7 bases between. This CDR3 region has 13 residues.

The CDR3 coding sequence is TGTGCCAGCAGCTCGGGACAGGGGTCTGGGGCCAACGTCCTGACTTTC. It translates to CASSSGQGSGANVLTF. The chain is built from TRBV5-8 and TRBJ2-6, with 10 bases aligning to TRBD1. The V gene's germline CDR1 is SGHTS and CDR2 YDEGEE. V trimming: 3 bases; J trimming: 1 base; junction bases outside the gene matches: 1. The CDR3 has 16 residues.

The chain has TRBV21-1 and TRBJ2-3. TRBV21-1 is a pseudogene segment. This CDR3 has 15 amino acids. The DNA for the CDR3 is TGTGCCAGCAGCAACGGGGGCAGTAGCACAGATACGCAGTATTTT. It codes for CASSNGGSSTDTQYF.

The sample holds one count of this clone. The chain's CDR3 is CAISESGRRNTEAFF. The CDR3 DNA sequence: TGTGCCATCAGTGAGTCGGGCAGGAGGAACACTGAAGCTTTCTTT. The chain couples TRBV10-3 to TRBJ1-1; D unclear. V gave up 0 bases and J gave up 1 base, with 9 bases separating them. Germline V gene lookup returns CDR1 ENHRY and CDR2 SYGVKD. The length of the CDR3 is 15 residues.

CDR3: CASSKGRNTGELFF. The CDR3 DNA reads as TGTGCCAGCAGTAAGGGCCGTAACACCGGGGAGCTGTTTTTT. J is TRBJ2-2 and V is TRBV9; no reliable D call. Germline V gene sequence: CDR1 SGDLS, CDR2 YYNGEE. The V gene lost 5 bases and the J gene lost 2 bases, with 10 bases spanning the gap. The CDR3 runs to 14 residues.